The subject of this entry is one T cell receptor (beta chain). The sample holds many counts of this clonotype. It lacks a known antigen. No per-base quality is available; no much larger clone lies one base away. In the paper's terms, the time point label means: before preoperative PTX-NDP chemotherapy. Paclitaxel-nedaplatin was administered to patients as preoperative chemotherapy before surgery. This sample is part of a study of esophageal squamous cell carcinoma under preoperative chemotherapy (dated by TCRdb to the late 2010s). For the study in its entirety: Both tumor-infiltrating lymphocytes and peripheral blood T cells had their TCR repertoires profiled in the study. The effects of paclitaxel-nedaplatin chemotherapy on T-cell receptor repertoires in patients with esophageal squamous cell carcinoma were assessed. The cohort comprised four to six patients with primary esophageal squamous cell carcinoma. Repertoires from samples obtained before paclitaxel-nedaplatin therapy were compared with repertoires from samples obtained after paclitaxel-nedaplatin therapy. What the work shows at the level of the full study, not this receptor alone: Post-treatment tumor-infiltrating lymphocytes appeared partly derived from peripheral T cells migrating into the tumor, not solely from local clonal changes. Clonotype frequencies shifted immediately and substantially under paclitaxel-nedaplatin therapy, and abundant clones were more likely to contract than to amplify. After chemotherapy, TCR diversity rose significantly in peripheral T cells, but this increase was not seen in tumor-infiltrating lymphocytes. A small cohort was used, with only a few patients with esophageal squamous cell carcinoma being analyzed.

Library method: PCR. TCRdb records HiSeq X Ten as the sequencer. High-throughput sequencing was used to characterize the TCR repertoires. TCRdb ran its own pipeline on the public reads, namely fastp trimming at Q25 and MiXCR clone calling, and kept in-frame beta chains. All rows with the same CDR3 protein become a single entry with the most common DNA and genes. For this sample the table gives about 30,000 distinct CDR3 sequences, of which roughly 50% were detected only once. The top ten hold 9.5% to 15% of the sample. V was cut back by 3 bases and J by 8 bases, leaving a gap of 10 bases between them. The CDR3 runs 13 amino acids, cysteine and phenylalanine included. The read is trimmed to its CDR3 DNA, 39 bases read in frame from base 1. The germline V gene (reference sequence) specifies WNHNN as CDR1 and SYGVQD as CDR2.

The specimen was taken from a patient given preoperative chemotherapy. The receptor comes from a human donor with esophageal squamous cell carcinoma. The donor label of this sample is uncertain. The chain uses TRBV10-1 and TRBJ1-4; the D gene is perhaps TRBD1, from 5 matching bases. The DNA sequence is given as TGCGCCAGCAGTGAAGGGGACGGCGAAAAACTGTTTTTT. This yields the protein CASSEGDGEKLFF.